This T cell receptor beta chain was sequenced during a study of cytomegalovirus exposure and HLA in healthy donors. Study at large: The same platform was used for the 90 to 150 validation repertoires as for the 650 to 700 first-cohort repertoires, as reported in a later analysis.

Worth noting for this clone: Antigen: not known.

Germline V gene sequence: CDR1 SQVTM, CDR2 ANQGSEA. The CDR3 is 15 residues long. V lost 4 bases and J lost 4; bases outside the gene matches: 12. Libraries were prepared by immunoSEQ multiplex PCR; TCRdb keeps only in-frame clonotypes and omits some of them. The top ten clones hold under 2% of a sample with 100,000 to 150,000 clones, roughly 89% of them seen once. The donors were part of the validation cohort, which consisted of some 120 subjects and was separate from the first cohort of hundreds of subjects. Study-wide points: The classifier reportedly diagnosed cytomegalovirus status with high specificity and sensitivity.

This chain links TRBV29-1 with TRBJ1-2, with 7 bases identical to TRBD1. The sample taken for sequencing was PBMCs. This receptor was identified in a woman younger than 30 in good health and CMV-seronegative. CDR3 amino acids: CSVAPGQQPRYGYTF. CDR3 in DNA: TGCAGCGTTGCCCCGGGACAGCAACCACGCTATGGCTACACCTTC.